The clone carrying this T cell receptor beta chain was recorded only once. This specimen comes from a study of T cell changes during pregnancy in multiple sclerosis. V dropped 5 bases and J dropped 1; count of bases not matched to a gene: 11. CDR1 and CDR2 from the germline V gene are MDHEN and SYDVKM. The CDR3 has 17 amino acids. Clones were sequenced by immunoSEQ multiplex PCR, and TCRdb holds only the in-frame ones, with some missing. Among tens of thousands of clones listed, roughly 90% were seen once. The chain combines TRBV28 with TRBJ2-1; 7 nucleotides align to TRBD2. Source: peripheral blood, taken in the first trimester of pregnancy. The sequence was obtained from a female donor with multiple sclerosis, enrolled in a pregnancy study. CDR3 loop: CASSQLSGPPSYNEQFF. CDR3 coding DNA: TGTGCCAGCAGTCAACTTAGCGGGCCACCGTCCTACAATGAGCAGTTCTTC.